Given below is one T cell receptor (beta chain) in context. This CDR3 region has 16 residues. J gave up 2 bases and V 4 bases, and 11 bases lay outside the gene matches. CDR1 SGHDT and CDR2 YYEEEE come from the germline V gene. The record originates from a study of long-term antiretroviral therapy in people with HIV. Survey level was the resolution at which the v3.0 immunoSEQ assay ran. The repertoire was sequenced with immunoSEQ multiplex PCR; TCRdb's copy has only in-frame clones and lacks some. The sample lists 25,000 to 35,000 clones, approximately 90% occurring once. The sequence was obtained from a woman aged 40 to 50 with HIV. The sequencing here drew on unsorted PBMCs, taken about 5.2 years after starting antiretroviral therapy. The chain links TRBV5-6 to TRBJ2-7, with 8 bases that match TRBD1. The CDR3 region is CASSPIPTGDPYEQYF. CDR3 in DNA: TGTGCCAGCAGCCCGATCCCGACAGGGGACCCCTACGAGCAGTACTTC.